One and the same sample provided the 17 T cell receptor beta chains below, sequenced in a study of blood T cells in healthy people across ages. It was with a sample-barcoded 5' primer and a J-beta primer mix that a second PCR of roughly 6 to 12 cycles was run. TCRdb reprocessed the 5' RACE reads with MiXCR, giving one entry per CDR3 protein. The sample includes about 780,000 distinct CDR3 sequences, roughly 46% of them seen just once. Material: blood. The receptors here all came from an elderly man in good health.

The V call is TRBV15, the J call TRBJ2-5; the D is unclear. The V gene lost 5 bases and the J gene lost 8 bases, with 15 bases spanning the gap. CDR1 and CDR2 (germline): LNHNV, YYDKDF (reference sequence). The CDR3 spans 13 residues. CDR3 sequence: CATSRSKAGTQYF. CDR3 in DNA: TGTGCCACCAGCCGATCAAAGGCCGGAACCCAGTACTTC. The full variable domain, completed using reference TRBV15 and TRBJ2-5, is DAMVIQNPRYQVTQFGKPVTLSCSQTLNHNVMYWYQQKSSQAPKLLFHYYDKDFNNEADTPDNFQSRRPNTSFCFLDIRSPGLGDTAMYLCATSRSKAGTQYFGPGTRLLVL.

The chain joins TRBV5-6 to TRBJ1-6, with 12 positions matching TRBD1. CDR3 length: 15 amino acids. V dropped 4 bases and J dropped 8; count of bases not matched to a gene: 4. Germline assignment: CDR1 SGHDT and CDR2 YYEEEE. This CDR3 reads CASSRGDRGHSPLHF. CDR3 bases: TGTGCCAGCAGCAGGGGGGACAGGGGGCATTCACCCCTCCACTTT.

The chain is built from TRBV4-3 and TRBJ2-3, with 12 bases fitting TRBD2. Trimming removed 2 bases from V and 9 bases from J; junction bases left unmatched: 9. Germline V gene sequence: CDR1 LGHNA, CDR2 YSLEER. The CDR3 is made up of 16 amino acids. The CDR3 loop is CASSQNLIGLAGTQYF. The CDR3 nucleotides are TGCGCCAGCAGCCAAAATTTGATTGGACTAGCGGGGACGCAGTATTTT.

The rearrangement uses TRBV5-5 and TRBJ2-7; TRBD2 matches 8 bases. In germline, CDR1 is SGHKS, CDR2 YYEKEE (reference sequence). The junction had 7 bases not matched to a gene; V was cut back by 0 bases and J by 2 bases. The CDR3 length is 16 residues. CDR3 DNA: TGTGCCAGCAGCTTGGGGTGGAGCGGGAGTACCTACGAGCAGTACTTC. As protein: CASSLGWSGSTYEQYF.

The rearrangement joins TRBV7-9 to TRBJ2-5, with D perhaps matching TRBD1 (6 bases). The J call may not be correct, given that the DNA end is closer to TRBJ2-7. CDR1 SEHNR and CDR2 FQNEAQ come from the germline V gene (reference sequence). The CDR3 contains 13 residues. CDR3 sequence (DNA): TGTGCCAGCGGCTGGGGGCAGTCCTACGAGCAGTACTTC. Translated, it gives CASGWGQSYEQYF.

The V call is TRBV27, the J call TRBJ1-6; 10 bases are shared with TRBD1. CDR1 and CDR2 (germline): MNHEY, SMNVEV (reference sequence). The V gene end was trimmed by 10 bases and the J gene end by 8 bases; junction bases not matched to a gene: 8. The CDR3 is 14 residues long. CDR3 amino acids: CAIRQGARDSPLHF. CDR3 DNA sequence: TGTGCCATCCGACAGGGGGCGCGGGATTCACCCCTCCACTTT.

This sequence joins TRBV20-1 and TRBJ2-3, with no clear D. Trimming pared 3 bases from V and 0 bases from J, leaving 22 bases between. Germline CDR1 and CDR2: DFQATT and SNEGSKA (reference sequence). The CDR3 loop spans 18 amino acids. The DNA of the CDR3 is TGCAGTGCTAGTGGAATGCAATTTTATAGTACTAGCACAGATACGCAGTATTTT. Translating it yields CSASGMQFYSTSTDTQYF.

The chain recombines TRBV4-2 with TRBJ2-1; D is perhaps TRBD1 (5 bases). With 0 bases removed from V and 0 bases from J, the gap between germline ends came to 15 bases. CDR1 LGHNA and CDR2 YNFKEQ come from the germline V gene. The CDR3 spans 18 residues. CDR3 protein: CASSQDLSGDSSYNEQFF. The CDR3 DNA reads as TGTGCCAGCAGCCAAGATTTATCAGGCGACAGCTCCTACAATGAGCAGTTCTTC.

This clonotype occurred a few times. This chain links TRBV20-1 with TRBJ2-7; D is unresolved. CDR3 length equals 13 residues. Trimming shortened V by 0 bases and J by 2 bases, and 8 bases separated the two germline ends. Germline CDR1 DFQATT, CDR2 SNEGSKA (reference sequence). The CDR3 sequence: CSARELWAYEQYF. In nucleotides, the CDR3 is TGCAGTGCTAGAGAGCTATGGGCCTACGAGCAGTACTTC.

This clonotype came up many times. The chain uses TRBV4-3 and TRBJ1-2; D may be TRBD1 (5 bases). V was cut by 0 bases and J by 0 bases, with 20 bases left in between. Germline V gene data show CDR1 as LGHNA and CDR2 as YSLEER. The CDR3 spans 19 residues. The CDR3 coding sequence is TGCGCCAGCAGCCAAGATCCCTTTTGGGAAGGGGAAGCTAACTATGGCTACACCTTC. Its protein product is CASSQDPFWEGEANYGYTF.

The genes are TRBV7-6 and TRBJ2-7; possibly TRBD1 for D (5 bases). The CDR3 extends over 14 amino acids. Germline V lookup: CDR1 SGHVS, CDR2 FNYEAQ. Trimming took 5 bases from V and 2 from J, leaving 13 bases between them. The DNA for the CDR3 is TGTGCCAGCAGCGTACAGGCGCTCCCCTACGAGCAGTACTTC. Its translation is CASSVQALPYEQYF.

The rearrangement uses TRBV7-2 and TRBJ2-3, with no clear D. In germline, CDR1 is SGHTA, CDR2 FQGNSA. Between the trimmed V and J ends, which lost 6 bases and 2 bases, there was a span of 12 bases. This CDR3 has 14 amino acids. The CDR3 DNA reads as TGTGCCAGCAGGCCATGGTTAAACACAGATACGCAGTATTTT. Translated, it gives CASRPWLNTDTQYF. The full variable domain, rest sourced from reference TRBV7-2 and TRBJ2-3, is GAGVSQSPSNKVTEKGKDVELRCDPISGHTALYWYRQSLGQGLEFLIYFQGNSAPDKSGLPSDRFSAERTGGSVSTLTIQRTQQEDSAVYLCASRPWLNTDTQYFGPGTRLTVL.

This clonotype has a single count. This chain joins TRBV20-1 and TRBJ1-5; 10 bases fit TRBD1. The CDR3 is 16 amino acids. The germline gives CDR1 DFQATT, CDR2 SNEGSKA (reference sequence). With 6 bases clipped from V and 4 bases from J, the junction kept 12 bases outside the gene matches. CDR3 loop: CSAHRRGQGLNQPQHF. CDR3 bases: TGCAGTGCCCATCGCCGGGGACAGGGGCTGAATCAGCCCCAGCATTTT.

The sample holds a few counts of this clonotype. The chain is built from TRBV5-1 and TRBJ2-1; D call uncertain. Trimming stripped 0 bases from V and 4 bases from J, with 11 bases between. CDR3 length equals 15 residues. Germline CDR1 SGHRS, CDR2 YFSETQ. The CDR3 nucleotides are TGCGCCAGCAGCTTGGACTATCGGAGATACAATGAGCAGTTCTTC. Protein sequence: CASSLDYRRYNEQFF.

The V and J genes are TRBV4-1 and TRBJ1-2; perhaps TRBD1 as D (6 bases). The CDR3 consists of 15 residues. Germline V lookup: CDR1 MGHRA, CDR2 YSYEKL. V was clipped by 0 bases and J by 8 bases, with 16 bases between them. This CDR3 reads CASSQDLGRGGGYTF. CDR3 nucleotides: TGCGCCAGCAGCCAAGATCTTGGCAGGGGTGGCGGCTACACCTTC.

This clonotype showed up just a few times. V and J are TRBV5-1 and TRBJ2-3; 11 bases are a match to TRBD2. Germline V gene lookup returns CDR1 SGHRS and CDR2 YFSETQ. V lost 0 bases to trimming and J lost 3 bases; unmatched junction nucleotides: 3. The CDR3 is 16 residues long. Here the CDR3 DNA reads TGCGCCAGCAGCTTGGTCTCTAGCGGGGGGACAGATACGCAGTATTTT. Translating gives CASSLVSSGGTDTQYF.

The genes are TRBV20-1 and TRBJ2-7; D gene uncertain. The DNA matches TRBJ2-4 better at its end, which makes the J call doubtful. The length of the CDR3 is 14 residues. Germline values: CDR1 DFQATT, CDR2 SNEGSKA (reference sequence). The CDR3 sequence is CSARDPKASNIQYF. CDR3 DNA: TGCAGTGCTAGAGATCCCAAGGCATCTAACATTCAGTACTTC.